One T cell receptor (beta chain) is described in this entry. This clonotype was observed a few times. The antigen it binds to is not known. No much larger clone exists at a distance of one base, and base qualities are not known. The data were taken from a study of CD8 T cells in ankylosing spondylitis listed by TCRdb under 2017. For the wider study: To find TCR variants linked to disease, the study profiled T cell receptor beta repertoires in ankylosing spondylitis patients and healthy donors. The full study cohort was made up of approximately 24 ankylosing spondylitis patients and 108 healthy donors. Peripheral blood was sampled, and synovial fluid was additionally collected from ankylosing spondylitis patients. Paper-wide results and their limitations: According to the report, matched synovial fluid samples from ankylosing spondylitis patients were significantly enriched for the disease-linked clones. Some motif variants had previously been reported in the synovial fluid and blood of reactive arthritis patients, which suggests shared mechanisms of disease initiation. In peripheral blood, the disease-linked clones were found at relatively low frequencies and had a CD8+ phenotype. A TCR beta motif made up of several highly homologous amino acid variants appeared to be characteristic of blood from ankylosing spondylitis patients.

Sequencing was carried out with an Illumina HiSeq 2500. TCR beta libraries were prepared by quantitative 5'-RACE with molecular barcodes. For the original study's pipeline: A new computational method based on a probabilistic model of VDJ rearrangement was used to identify disease-linked TCR variants. Using fastp at Q25 and MiXCR, TCRdb reprocessed the public reads and kept productive beta chains. Merged by CDR3 protein, the rows form single entries marked with the most common genes and DNA. TCRdb, not the original authors, processed these V and J calls. The sample table holds 100,000 to 150,000 distinct CDR3 sequences, of which 9.3% were seen once. The ten largest make up roughly 3.3% of the sample. Sequenced input: blood, either unsorted or a sorted T cell fraction (not recorded which). The clonotype was recovered from a male donor with ankylosing spondylitis or in good health (not recorded which).

The CDR3 amino acid sequence is: CASSPRGAGREQFF. The nucleotide sequence reads as follows: TGTGCCAGCAGCCCGCGGGGGGCAGGGCGAGAGCAGTTCTTC. The rearranged segments are TRBV11-2 and TRBJ2-1, and 8 bases in between align with TRBD2. The CDR3 covers 14 residues, taking in both the cysteine and the phenylalanine. Only the CDR3 DNA is retained, 42 bases long and in frame from the first base. Reading the germline V gene gives CDR1 SGHAT and CDR2 FQNNGV. The germline V and J ends show losses of 5 bases and 10 bases respectively, and no gene match explains 10 bases of the junction.